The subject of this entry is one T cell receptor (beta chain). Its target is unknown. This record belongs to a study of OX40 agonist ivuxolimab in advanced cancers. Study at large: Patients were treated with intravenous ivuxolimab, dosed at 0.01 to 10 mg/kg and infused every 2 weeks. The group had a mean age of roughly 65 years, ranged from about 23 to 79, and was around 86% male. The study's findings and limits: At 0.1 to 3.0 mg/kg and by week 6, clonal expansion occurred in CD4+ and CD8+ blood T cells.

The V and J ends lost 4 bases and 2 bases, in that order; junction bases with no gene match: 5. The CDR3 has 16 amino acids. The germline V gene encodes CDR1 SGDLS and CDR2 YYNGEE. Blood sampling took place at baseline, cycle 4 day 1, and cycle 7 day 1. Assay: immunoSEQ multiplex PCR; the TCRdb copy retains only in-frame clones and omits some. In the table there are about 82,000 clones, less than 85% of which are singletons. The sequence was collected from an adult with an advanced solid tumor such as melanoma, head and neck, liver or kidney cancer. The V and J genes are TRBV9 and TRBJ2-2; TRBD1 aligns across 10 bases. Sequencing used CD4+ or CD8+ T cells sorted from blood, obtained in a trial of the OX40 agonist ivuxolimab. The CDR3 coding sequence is TGTGCCAGCAGCCTCCGGGACAGGGGAAACACCGGGGAGCTGTTTTTT. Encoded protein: CASSLRDRGNTGELFF. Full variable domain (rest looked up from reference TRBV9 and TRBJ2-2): DSGVTQTPKHLITATGQRVTLRCSPRSGDLSVYWYQQSLDQGLQFLIQYYNGEERAKGNILERFSAQQFPDLHSELNLSSLELGDSALYFCASSLRDRGNTGELFFGEGSRLTVL.